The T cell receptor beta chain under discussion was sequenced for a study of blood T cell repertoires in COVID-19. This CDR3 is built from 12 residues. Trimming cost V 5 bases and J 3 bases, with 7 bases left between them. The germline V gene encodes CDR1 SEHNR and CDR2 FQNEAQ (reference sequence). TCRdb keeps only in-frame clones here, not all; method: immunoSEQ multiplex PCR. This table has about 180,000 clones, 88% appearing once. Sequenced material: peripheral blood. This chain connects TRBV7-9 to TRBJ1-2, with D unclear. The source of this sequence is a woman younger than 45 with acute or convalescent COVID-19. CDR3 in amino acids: CASSRRDYGYTF. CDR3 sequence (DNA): TGTGCCAGCAGCCGCCGGGACTATGGCTACACCTTC. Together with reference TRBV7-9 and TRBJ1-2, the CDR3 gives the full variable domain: DTGVSQNPRHKITKRGQNVTFRCDPISEHNRLYWYRQTLGQGPEFLTYFQNEAQLEKSRLLSDRFSAERPKGSFSTLEIQRTEQGDSAMYLCASSRRDYGYTFGSGTRLTVV.